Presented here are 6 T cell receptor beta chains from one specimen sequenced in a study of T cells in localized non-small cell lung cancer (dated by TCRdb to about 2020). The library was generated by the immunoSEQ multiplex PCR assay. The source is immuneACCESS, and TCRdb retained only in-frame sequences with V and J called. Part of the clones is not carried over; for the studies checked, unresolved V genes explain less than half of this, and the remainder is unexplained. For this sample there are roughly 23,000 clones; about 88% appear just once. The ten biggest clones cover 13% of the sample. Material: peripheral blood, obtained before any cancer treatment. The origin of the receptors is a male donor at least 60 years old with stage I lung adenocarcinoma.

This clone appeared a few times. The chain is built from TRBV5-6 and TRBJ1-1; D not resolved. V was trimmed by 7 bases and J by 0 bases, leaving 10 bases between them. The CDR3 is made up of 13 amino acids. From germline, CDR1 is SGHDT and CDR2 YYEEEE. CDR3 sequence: CASRFYMNTEAFF. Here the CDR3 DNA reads TGTGCCAGCCGATTTTACATGAACACTGAAGCTTTCTTT.

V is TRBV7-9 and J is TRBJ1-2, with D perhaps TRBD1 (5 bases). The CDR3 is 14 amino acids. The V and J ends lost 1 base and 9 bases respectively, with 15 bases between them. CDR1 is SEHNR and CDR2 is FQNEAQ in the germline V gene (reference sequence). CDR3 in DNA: TGTGCCAGCAGCTTAGATGGGAAGACAGCCAGCTACACCTTC. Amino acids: CASSLDGKTASYTF.

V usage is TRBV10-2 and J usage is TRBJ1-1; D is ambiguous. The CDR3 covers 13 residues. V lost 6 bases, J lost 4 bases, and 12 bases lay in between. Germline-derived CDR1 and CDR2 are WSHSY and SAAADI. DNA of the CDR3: TGCGCCAGCAGGGCAGGCGTCTCCACTGAAGCTTTCTTT. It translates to CASRAGVSTEAFF.

The CDR3 loop reads CASSLLGRAGLQETQYF. The CDR3 bases are TGCGCCAGCAGCCTCCTGGGAAGAGCGGGACTCCAAGAGACCCAGTACTTC. This chain joins TRBV5-1 and TRBJ2-5; 7 positions agree with TRBD2. The germline CDR1 and CDR2 sequences are SGHRS and YFSETQ. Trimming cost V 4 bases and J 1 base; bases outside gene matches: 13. The CDR3 has 17 residues.

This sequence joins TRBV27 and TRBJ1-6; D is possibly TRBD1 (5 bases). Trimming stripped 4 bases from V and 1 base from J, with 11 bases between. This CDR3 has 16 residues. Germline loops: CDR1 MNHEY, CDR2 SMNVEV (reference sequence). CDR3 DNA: TGTGCCAGCAGTTCCCAAGGGGATTCCTATAATTCACCCCTCCACTTT. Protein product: CASSSQGDSYNSPLHF.

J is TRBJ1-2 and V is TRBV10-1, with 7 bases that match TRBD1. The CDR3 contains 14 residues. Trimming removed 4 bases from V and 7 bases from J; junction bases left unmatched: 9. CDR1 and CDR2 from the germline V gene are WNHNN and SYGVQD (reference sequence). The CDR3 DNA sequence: TGCGCCAGCAGTGGGTCCGGGACAGAGACTGGCTACACCTTC. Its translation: CASSGSGTETGYTF.